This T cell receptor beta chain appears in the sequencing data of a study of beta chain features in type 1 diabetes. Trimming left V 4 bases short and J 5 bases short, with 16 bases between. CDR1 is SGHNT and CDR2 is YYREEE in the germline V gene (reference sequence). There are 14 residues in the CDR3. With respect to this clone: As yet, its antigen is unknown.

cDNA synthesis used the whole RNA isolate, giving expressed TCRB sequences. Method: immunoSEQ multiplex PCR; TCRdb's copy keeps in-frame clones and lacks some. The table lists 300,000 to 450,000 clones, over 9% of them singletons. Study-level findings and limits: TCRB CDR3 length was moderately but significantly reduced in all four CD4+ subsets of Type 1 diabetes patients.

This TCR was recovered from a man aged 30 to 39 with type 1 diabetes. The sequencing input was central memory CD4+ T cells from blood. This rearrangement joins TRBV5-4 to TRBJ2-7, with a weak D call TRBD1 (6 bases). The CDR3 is CASSRDIEYDEQYF. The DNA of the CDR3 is TGTGCCAGCAGCCGGGACATAGAATACGACGAGCAGTACTTC.